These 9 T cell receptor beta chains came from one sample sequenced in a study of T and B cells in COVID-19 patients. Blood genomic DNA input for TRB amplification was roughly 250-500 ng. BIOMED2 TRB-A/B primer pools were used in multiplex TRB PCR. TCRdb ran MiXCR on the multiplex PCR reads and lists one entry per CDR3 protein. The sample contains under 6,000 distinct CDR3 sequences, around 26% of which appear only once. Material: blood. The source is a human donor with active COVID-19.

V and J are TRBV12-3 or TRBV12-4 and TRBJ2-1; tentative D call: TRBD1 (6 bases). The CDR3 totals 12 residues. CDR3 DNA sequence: TGTGCTAGTGGTTTGGAAACAGGGGAGCAGTTCTTC. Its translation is CASGLETGEQFF.

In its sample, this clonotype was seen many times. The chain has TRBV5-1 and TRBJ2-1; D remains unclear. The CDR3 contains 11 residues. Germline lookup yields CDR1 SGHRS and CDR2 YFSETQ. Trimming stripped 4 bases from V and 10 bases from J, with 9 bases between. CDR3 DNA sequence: TGCGCCAGCAGCGGGGAAAGGGAGCAGTTCTTC. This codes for CASSGEREQFF. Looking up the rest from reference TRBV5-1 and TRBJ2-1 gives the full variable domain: KAGVTQTPRYLIKTRGQQVTLSCSPISGHRSVSWYQQTPGQGLQFLFEYFSETQRNKGNFPGRFSGRQFSNSRSEMNVSTLELGDSALYLCASSGEREQFFGPGTRLTVL.

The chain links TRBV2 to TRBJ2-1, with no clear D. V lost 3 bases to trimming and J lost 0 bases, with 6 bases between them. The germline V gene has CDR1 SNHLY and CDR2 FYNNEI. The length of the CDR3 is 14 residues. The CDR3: CASSDLSSYNEQFF. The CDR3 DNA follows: TGTGCCAGCAGTGACTTGAGCTCCTACAATGAGCAGTTCTTC.

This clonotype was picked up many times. The CDR3 is CASKGGVGNTIYF. The CDR3 DNA reads TGTGCCAGCAAGGGAGGGGTGGGAAACACCATATATTTT. The J gene is TRBJ1-3, the V gene TRBV6-1; possibly TRBD1 for D (5 bases). The CDR3 has 13 residues. CDR1 MNHNS and CDR2 SASEGT come from the germline V gene. V was pared by 7 bases and J by 4 bases, with 11 bases between.

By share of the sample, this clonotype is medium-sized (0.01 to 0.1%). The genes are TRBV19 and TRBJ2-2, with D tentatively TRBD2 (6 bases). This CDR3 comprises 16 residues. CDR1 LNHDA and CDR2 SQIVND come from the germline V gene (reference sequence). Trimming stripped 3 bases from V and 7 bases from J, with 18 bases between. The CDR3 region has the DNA TGTGCCAGTAGTATTAATTGGGGGTCTAGCGTCGGGGAGCTGTTTTTT. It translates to CASSINWGSSVGELFF.

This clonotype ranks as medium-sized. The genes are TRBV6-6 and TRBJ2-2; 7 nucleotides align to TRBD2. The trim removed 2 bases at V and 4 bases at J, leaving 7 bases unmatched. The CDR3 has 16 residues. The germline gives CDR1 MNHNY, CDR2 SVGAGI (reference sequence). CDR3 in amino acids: CASSYREGASTGELFF. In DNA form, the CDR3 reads TGTGCCAGCAGTTACAGGGAGGGAGCGAGCACCGGGGAGCTGTTTTTT.

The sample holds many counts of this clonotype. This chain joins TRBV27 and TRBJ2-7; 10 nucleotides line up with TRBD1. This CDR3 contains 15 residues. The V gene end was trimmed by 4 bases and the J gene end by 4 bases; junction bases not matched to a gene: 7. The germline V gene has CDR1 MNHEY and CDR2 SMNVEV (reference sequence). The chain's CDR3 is CASSSLRDRGYEQYF. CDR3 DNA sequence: TGTGCCAGCAGTTCCTTGAGGGACAGGGGTTACGAGCAGTACTTC.

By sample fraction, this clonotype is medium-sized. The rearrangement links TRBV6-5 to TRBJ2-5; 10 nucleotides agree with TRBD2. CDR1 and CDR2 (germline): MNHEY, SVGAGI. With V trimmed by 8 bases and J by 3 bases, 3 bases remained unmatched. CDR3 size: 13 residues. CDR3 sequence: CASSGLAEETQYF. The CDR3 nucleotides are TGTGCCAGCTCAGGACTAGCGGAAGAGACCCAGTACTTC.

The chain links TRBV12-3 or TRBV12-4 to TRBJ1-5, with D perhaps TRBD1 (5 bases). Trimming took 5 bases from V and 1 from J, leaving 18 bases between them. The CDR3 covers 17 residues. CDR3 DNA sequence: TGTGCCAGCAGTCCCTCTGCCGGGACCAGAAGCAATCAGCCCCAGCATTTT. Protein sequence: CASSPSAGTRSNQPQHF.